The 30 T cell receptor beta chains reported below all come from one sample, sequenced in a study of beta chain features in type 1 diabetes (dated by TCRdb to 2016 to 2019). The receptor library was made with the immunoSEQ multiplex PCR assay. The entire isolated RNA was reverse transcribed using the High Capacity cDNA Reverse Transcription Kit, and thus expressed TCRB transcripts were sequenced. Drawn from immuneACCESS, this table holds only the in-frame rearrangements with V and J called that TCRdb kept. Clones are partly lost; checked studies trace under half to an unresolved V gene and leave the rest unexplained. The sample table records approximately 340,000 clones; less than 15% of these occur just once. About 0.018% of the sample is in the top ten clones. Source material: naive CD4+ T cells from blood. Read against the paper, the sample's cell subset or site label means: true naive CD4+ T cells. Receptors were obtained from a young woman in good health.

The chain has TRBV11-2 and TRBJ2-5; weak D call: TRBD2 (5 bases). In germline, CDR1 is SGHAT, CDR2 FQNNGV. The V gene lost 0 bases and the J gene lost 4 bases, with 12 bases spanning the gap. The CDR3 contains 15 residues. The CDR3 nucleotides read TGTGCCAGCAGCTTAGATATAGGAGGAGTAGAGACCCAGTACTTC. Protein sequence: CASSLDIGGVETQYF.

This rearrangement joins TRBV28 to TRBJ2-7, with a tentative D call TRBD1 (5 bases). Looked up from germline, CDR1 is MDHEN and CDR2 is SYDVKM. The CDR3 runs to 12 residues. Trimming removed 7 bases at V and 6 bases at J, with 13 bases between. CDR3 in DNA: TGTGCCAGCACCCTTAGAAGGGGCGAGCAGTACTTC. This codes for CASTLRRGEQYF.

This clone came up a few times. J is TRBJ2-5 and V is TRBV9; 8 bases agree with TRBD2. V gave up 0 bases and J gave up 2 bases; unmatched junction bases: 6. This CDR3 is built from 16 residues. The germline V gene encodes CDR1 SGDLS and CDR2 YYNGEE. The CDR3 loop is CASSVEASGLQETQYF. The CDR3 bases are TGTGCCAGCAGCGTAGAGGCTAGCGGGTTACAAGAGACCCAGTACTTC.

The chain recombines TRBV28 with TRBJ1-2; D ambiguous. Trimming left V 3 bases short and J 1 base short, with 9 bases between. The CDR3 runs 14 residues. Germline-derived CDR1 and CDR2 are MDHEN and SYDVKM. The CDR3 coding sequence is TGTGCCAGCAGTTTTGGAGGAGTTAACTATGGCTACACCTTC. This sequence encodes CASSFGGVNYGYTF.

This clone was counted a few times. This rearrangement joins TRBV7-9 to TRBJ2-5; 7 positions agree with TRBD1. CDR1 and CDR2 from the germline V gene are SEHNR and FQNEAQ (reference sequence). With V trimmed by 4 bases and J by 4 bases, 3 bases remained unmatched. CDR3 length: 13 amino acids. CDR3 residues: CASSSQGRETQYF. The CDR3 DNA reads TGTGCCAGCAGCTCACAGGGGAGAGAGACCCAGTACTTC.

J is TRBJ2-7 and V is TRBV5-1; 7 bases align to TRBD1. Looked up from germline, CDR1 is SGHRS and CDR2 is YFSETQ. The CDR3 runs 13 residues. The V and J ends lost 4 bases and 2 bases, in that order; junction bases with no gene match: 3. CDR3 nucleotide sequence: TGCGCCAGCAGCCGGGACAGCACCTACGAGCAGTACTTC. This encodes CASSRDSTYEQYF.

DNA of the CDR3: TGTGCCACTTCGACAGCGAGCAATCAGCCCCAGCATTTT. Its translation is CATSTASNQPQHF. The gene calls are TRBV19 and TRBJ1-5; TRBD1 is a possible D gene (5 bases). V lost 10 bases and J lost 1, with 11 bases in between. This CDR3 spans 13 amino acids. CDR1 is LNHDA, CDR2 SQIVND, per germline (reference sequence).

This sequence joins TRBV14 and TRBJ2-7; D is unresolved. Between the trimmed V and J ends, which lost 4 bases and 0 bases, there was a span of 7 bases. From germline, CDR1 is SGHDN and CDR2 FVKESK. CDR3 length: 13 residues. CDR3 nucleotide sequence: TGTGCCAGCAGCCTCCCGGGCTCCTACGAGCAGTACTTC. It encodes CASSLPGSYEQYF.

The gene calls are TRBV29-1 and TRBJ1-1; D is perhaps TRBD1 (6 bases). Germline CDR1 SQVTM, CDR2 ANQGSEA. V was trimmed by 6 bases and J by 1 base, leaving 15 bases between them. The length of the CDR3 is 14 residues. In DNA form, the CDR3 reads TGCAGCGTCATCGTACAGGGTTGGAACACTGAAGCTTTCTTT. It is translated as CSVIVQGWNTEAFF.

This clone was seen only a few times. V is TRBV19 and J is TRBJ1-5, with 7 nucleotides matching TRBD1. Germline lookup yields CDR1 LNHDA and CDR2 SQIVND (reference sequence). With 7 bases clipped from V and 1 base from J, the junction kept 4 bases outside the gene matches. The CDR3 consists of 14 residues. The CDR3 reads CASTGTVSNQPQHF. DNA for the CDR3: TGTGCCAGTACCGGGACAGTAAGCAATCAGCCCCAGCATTTT.

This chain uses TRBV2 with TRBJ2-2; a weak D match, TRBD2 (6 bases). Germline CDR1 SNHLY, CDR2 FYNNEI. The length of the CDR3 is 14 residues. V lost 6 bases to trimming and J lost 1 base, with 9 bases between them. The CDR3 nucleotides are TGTGCCAGCAGGGAGGGGTTGAACACCGGGGAGCTGTTTTTT. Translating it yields CASREGLNTGELFF.

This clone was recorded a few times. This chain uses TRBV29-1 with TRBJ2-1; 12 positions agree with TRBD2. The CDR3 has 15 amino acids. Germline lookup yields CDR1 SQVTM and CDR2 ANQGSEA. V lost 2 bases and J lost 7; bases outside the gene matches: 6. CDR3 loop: CSVERRLAGGNEQFF. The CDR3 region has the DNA TGCAGCGTTGAAAGACGGCTAGCGGGAGGGAATGAGCAGTTCTTC.

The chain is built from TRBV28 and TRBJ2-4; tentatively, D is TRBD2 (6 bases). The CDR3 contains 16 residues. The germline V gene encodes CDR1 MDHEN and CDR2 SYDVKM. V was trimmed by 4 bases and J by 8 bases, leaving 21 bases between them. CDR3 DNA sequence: TGTGCCAGCAGTTCGGGGAGGTGGCGCCGCACGGACATTCAGTACTTC. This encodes CASSSGRWRRTDIQYF.

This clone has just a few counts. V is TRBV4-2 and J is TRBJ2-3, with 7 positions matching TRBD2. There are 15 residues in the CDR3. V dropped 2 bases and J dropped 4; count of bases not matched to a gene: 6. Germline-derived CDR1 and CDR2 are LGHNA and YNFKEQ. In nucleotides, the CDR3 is TGTGCCAGCAGCCAACTAGCGGCTTCCGCAGATACGCAGTATTTT. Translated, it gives CASSQLAASADTQYF.

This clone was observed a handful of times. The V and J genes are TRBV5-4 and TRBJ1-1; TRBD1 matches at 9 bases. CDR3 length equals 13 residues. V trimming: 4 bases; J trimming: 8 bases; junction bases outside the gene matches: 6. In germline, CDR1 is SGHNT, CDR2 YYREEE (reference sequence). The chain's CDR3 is CASSVTGGYEAFF. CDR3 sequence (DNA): TGTGCCAGCAGCGTGACAGGGGGTTACGAAGCTTTCTTT.

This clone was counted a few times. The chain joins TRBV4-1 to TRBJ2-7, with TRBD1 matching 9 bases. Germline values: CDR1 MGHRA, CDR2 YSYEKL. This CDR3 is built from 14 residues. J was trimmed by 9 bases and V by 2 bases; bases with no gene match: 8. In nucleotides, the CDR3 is TGCGCCAGCAGCCAACCGGGACAGGGCTCGTGGCAGTACTTC. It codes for CASSQPGQGSWQYF.

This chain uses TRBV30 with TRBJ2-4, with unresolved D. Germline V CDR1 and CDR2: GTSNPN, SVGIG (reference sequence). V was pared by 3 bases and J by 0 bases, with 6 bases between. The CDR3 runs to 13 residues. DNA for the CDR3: TGTGCCTGGAGCTCCGTAGCCAAAAACATTCAGTACTTC. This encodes CAWSSVAKNIQYF.

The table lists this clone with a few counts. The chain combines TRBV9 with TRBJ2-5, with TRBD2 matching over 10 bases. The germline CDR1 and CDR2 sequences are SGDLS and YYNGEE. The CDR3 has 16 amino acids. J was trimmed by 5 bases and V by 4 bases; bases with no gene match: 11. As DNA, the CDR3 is TGTGCCAGCAGCATGAGTATAGCGGGAGGCGGGGAGACCCAGTACTTC. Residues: CASSMSIAGGGETQYF.

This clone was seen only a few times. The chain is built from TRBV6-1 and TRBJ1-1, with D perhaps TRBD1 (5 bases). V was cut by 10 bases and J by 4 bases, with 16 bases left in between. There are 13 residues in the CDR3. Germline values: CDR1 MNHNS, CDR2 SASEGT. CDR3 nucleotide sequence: TGTGCCACCCCCTTGGGGCTGGGCACTGAAGCTTTCTTT. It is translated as CATPLGLGTEAFF.

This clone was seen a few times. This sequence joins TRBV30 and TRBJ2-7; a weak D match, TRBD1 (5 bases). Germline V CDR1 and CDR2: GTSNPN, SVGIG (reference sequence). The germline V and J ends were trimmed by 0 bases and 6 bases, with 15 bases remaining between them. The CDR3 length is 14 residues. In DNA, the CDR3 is TGTGCCTGGAGTGTAGCGCAGGGAATAAGCGAGCAGTACTTC. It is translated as CAWSVAQGISEQYF.

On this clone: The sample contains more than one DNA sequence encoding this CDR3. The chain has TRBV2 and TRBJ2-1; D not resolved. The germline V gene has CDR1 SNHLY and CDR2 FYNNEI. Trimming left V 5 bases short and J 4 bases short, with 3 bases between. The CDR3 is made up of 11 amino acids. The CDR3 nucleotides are TGTGCCAGCAGTCAATACAATGAGCAGTTCTTC. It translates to CASSQYNEQFF.

The CDR3 loop reads CASGLVLGRSKTGANVLTF. The CDR3 bases are TGTGCTAGTGGTTTGGTACTTGGCAGGTCCAAGACTGGGGCCAACGTCCTGACTTTC. V usage is TRBV12-5 and J usage is TRBJ2-6; D remains unclear. Trimming removed 0 bases from V and 2 bases from J, with 17 bases in between. The CDR3 runs to 19 residues. Germline CDR1 and CDR2: LGHNT and FRNRAP.

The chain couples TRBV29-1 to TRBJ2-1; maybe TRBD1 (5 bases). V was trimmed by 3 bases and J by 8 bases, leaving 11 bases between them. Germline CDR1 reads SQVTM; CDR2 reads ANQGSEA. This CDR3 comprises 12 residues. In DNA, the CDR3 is TGCAGCGTTGACCGATCAGGGTATGAGCAGTTCTTC. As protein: CSVDRSGYEQFF.

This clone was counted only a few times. The CDR3 sequence: CASSPGQGQGKHEQYF. The CDR3 DNA reads as TGTGCCAGTAGCCCGGGCCAGGGACAGGGGAAGCACGAGCAGTACTTC. J is TRBJ2-7 and V is TRBV19; 10 bases fit TRBD1. The CDR3 runs 16 residues. CDR1 is LNHDA and CDR2 is SQIVND in the germline V gene (reference sequence). V dropped 6 bases and J dropped 5; count of bases not matched to a gene: 13.

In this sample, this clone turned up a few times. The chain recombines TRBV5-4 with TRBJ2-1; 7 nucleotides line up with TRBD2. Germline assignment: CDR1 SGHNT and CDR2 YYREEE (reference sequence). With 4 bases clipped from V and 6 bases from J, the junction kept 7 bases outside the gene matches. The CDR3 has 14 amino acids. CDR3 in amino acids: CASSEASGSNEQFF. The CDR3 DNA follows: TGTGCCAGCAGCGAGGCTAGCGGAAGCAATGAGCAGTTCTTC.

The CDR3 coding sequence is TGTGCCAGCACCCTCTACAGGGGAACCGGGGAGCTGTTTTTT. Protein sequence: CASTLYRGTGELFF. The chain links TRBV2 to TRBJ2-2; 7 bases match TRBD1. Germline CDR1 reads SNHLY; CDR2 reads FYNNEI. This CDR3 region has 14 residues. The V and J ends lost 7 bases and 5 bases, in that order; junction bases with no gene match: 7.

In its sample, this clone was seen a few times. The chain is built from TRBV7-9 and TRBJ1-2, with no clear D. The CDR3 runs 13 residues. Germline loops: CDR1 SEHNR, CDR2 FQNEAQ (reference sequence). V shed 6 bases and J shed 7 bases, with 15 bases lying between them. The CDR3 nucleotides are TGTGCCAGCAGTTTTAGTGAACGGAGTGGCTACACCTTC. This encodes CASSFSERSGYTF.

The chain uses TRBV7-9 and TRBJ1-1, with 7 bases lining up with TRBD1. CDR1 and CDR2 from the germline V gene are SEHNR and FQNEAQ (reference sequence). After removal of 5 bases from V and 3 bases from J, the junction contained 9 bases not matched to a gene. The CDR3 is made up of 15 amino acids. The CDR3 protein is CASSTGTAGDTEAFF. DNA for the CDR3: TGTGCCAGCAGCACTGGGACAGCTGGAGACACTGAAGCTTTCTTT.

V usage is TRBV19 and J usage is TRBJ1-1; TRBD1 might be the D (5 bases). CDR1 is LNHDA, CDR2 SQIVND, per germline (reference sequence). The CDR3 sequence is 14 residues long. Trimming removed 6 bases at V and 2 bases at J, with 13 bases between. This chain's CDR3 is CASSRWTHNTEAFF. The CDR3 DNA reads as TGTGCCAGTAGCCGCTGGACACACAACACTGAAGCTTTCTTT.

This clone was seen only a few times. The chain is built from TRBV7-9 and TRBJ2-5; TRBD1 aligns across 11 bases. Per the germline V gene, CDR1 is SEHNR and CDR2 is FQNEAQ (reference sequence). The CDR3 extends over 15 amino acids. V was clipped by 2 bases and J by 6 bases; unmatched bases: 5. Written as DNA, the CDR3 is TGTGCCAGCAGCTTATCTGGACAGGGGGCGAAGACCCAGTACTTC. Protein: CASSLSGQGAKTQYF. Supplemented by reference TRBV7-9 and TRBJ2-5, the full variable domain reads DTGVSQNPRHKITKRGQNVTFRCDPISEHNRLYWYRQTLGQGPEFLTYFQNEAQLEKSRLLSDRFSAERPKGSFSTLEIQRTEQGDSAMYLCASSLSGQGAKTQYFGPGTRLLVL.